This T cell receptor (beta chain) was sequenced during a study of blood T cell repertoires in COVID-19. Overall study: PBMCs, B-cell-depleted T cells, or T cells were the source of the cDNA or gDNA that made up the material.

V shed 6 bases and J shed 1 base, with 15 bases lying between them. CDR1 and CDR2 (germline): MNHEY, SVGAGI. The CDR3 has 15 amino acids. Method: immunoSEQ multiplex PCR; TCRdb's copy keeps in-frame clones and lacks some. This sample has a few hundred thousand clones, with nearly 90% found just once. The material sequenced was peripheral blood. This chain joins TRBV6-5 and TRBJ2-5; D uncertain. The clonotype originates from a woman aged 55-70 years with COVID-19, enrolled during active disease. CDR3 nucleotides: TGTGCCAGCAGCATGACACCCGAATTCCAAGAGACCCAGTACTTC. Protein product: CASSMTPEFQETQYF.